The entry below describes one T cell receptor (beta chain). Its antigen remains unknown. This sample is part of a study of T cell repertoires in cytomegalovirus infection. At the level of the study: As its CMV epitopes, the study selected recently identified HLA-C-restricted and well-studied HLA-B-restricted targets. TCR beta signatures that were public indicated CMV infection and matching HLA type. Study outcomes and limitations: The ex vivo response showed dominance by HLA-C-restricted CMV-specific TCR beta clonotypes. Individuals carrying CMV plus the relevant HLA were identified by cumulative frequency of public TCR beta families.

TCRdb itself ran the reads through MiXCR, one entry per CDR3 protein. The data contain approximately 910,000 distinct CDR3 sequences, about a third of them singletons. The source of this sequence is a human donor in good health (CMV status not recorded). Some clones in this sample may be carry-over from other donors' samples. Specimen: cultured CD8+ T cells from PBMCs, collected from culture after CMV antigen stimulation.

The CDR3 DNA sequence: TGTGCCAGCAGTCCAGGGAGGGGGGGTAGCAAAAACATTCAGTACTTC. It encodes CASSPGRGGSKNIQYF. The chain is built from TRBV12-3 or TRBV12-4 and TRBJ2-4; D may be TRBD2 (7 bases). The CDR3 extends over 16 amino acids. The ends were cut back, 5 bases at V and 3 bases at J, with 17 bases in the middle.